This T cell receptor beta chain was captured in a study of OX40 agonist ivuxolimab in advanced cancers. The overall study: The mean age was around 56 years, ranging from about 23 to 79, with about four fifths of participants male. Study observations and caveats: The investigators did not determine what antigen specificity the expanded peripheral T cells had. Fewer expanded clones were found on average in CD4+ than in CD8+ T cells. At doses 0.1 to 3.0 mg/kg, CD4+ and CD8+ clones expanded.

This table comes from immunoSEQ multiplex PCR, and its TCRdb copy is limited to in-frame clones, with some not included. The sample shows about 62,000 clones, roughly 87% of them seen only once. Notes on this clone: Its antigen is not identified.

Germline CDR1 SQVTM, CDR2 ANQGSEA. The CDR3 extends over 11 amino acids. The V end was cut by 5 bases, the J end by 3 bases, with 8 bases between. The gene calls are TRBV29-1 and TRBJ2-7; no firm D call. The sequence was obtained from an adult with an advanced solid tumor such as melanoma, head and neck, liver or kidney cancer. Sequenced here: CD4+ or CD8+ T cells sorted from blood, sampled in a trial of the OX40 agonist ivuxolimab. The CDR3 protein is CSVLNGYEQYF. The CDR3 DNA reads TGCAGCGTTTTGAATGGCTACGAGCAGTACTTC.